This T cell receptor beta chain derives from a study of cytomegalovirus exposure and HLA in healthy donors. Primers included in the PCR were 60 Vbeta and 13 Jbeta primers. As originally analysed: An analysis that came later counted tens of millions of unique TCR beta chains, approximately 10 million shared. Profiling relied on immunoSEQ multiplex PCR, and the TCRdb table lists in-frame clones only, not all of them. The DNA was the basis for D and trimming; V, J and clone size are from that table. The table has 100,000 to 150,000 clones, 84% seen once. Study-level points and caveats: Rare TCR sequences predominated, though certain public TCRs were found in many donors.

With regard to this clone: Its cognate antigen is unknown.

In germline, CDR1 is MNHEY, CDR2 SMNVEV (reference sequence). V was trimmed by 2 bases and J by 1 base, leaving 11 bases between them. CDR3 length: 15 amino acids. This clonotype was obtained from a man aged 45-65 years in good health and CMV-seronegative. Sequenced sample: PBMCs. The chain couples TRBV27 to TRBJ1-1, with D uncertain. The CDR3 region is CASSLTLAANTEAFF. Here the CDR3 DNA reads TGTGCCAGCAGTTTAACCCTGGCGGCGAACACTGAAGCTTTCTTT.